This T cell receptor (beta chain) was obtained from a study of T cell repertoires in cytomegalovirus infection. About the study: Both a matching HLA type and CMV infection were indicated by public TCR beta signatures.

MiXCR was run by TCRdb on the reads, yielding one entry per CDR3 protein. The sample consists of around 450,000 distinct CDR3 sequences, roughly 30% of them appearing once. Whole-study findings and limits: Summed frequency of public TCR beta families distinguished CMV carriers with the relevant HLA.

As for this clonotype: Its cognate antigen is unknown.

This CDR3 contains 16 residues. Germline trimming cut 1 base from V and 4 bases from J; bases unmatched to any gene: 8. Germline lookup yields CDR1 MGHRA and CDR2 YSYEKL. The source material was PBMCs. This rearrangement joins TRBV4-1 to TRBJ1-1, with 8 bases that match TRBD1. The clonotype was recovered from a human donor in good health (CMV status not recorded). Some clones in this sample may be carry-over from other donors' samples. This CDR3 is CASSQARDRSLTEAFF. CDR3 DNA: TGCGCCAGCAGCCAAGCCCGGGACAGGTCCCTCACTGAAGCTTTCTTT.